The 22 T cell receptor beta chains below were found in one sample sequenced in a study of human CD8 memory T cell subsets. UMI-labeled 5' RACE yielded the TCR beta libraries. Using the 5' RACE reads, TCRdb records one entry per CDR3 protein without DNA. This sample's table has around 4,500 distinct CDR3 sequences. The sample comprised CD8+ T cells from PBMCs. The receptors stem from a human donor in good health.

The chain links TRBV25-1 to TRBJ1-4; TCRdb returns TRBD1, unconfirmable since there is no DNA. The germline CDR1 and CDR2 sequences are MGHDK and SYGVNS. The CDR3 is 22 amino acids. The chain's CDR3 is CASSEPPHTSDRGLKPNEKLFF.

The genes are TRBV30 and TRBJ2-2; TCRdb reports TRBD2, a call that lacks DNA to check it against. Per the germline V gene, CDR1 is GTSNPN and CDR2 is SVGIG (reference sequence). The CDR3 is 15 residues long. CDR3 protein: CAWRRSERETGELFF.

This clonotype registers medium-sized by frequency. The CDR3: CSASAGSDTGELFF. The chain uses TRBV20-1 and TRBJ2-2. This CDR3 comprises 14 residues. Germline CDR1 reads DFQATT; CDR2 reads SNEGSKA (reference sequence).

The CDR3 is CASSRRGGIRHEQFF. The gene calls are TRBV11-2 and TRBJ2-1; TCRdb lists TRBD2, though no DNA is available to test this call. This CDR3 has 15 amino acids. CDR1 is SGHAT, CDR2 FQNNGV, per germline.

This chain joins TRBV11-2 and TRBJ2-7. The CDR3 extends over 11 amino acids. From germline, CDR1 is SGHAT and CDR2 FQNNGV. The CDR3 region is CASSLTYEQYF.

V usage is TRBV20-1 and J usage is TRBJ1-6; the TCRdb D gene call, TRBD1, has no DNA to confirm it. This CDR3 comprises 18 residues. Germline values: CDR1 DFQATT, CDR2 SNEGSKA (reference sequence). This CDR3 is CSARDAPGEEVLSSPLHF.

The chain links TRBV6-2 or TRBV6-3 to TRBJ1-1; TCRdb names TRBD1, which stays unverified in the absence of DNA. Germline V CDR1 and CDR2: MNHEY, SVGEGT. The CDR3 is 15 residues long. This chain's CDR3 is CASSYTGEMNTEAFF.

The CDR3 here is CASSFERVETQYF. The gene calls are TRBV7-9 and TRBJ2-5. CDR3 length: 13 residues. The germline gives CDR1 SEHNR, CDR2 FQNEAQ (reference sequence).

The rearrangement links TRBV6-4 to TRBJ2-2; TCRdb's assignment of TRBD2 cannot be checked, as there is no DNA. CDR1 MRHNA and CDR2 SNTAGT come from the germline V gene. There are 16 residues in the CDR3. CDR3: CASSTKTSGDAGELFF.

The J gene is TRBJ2-7, the V gene TRBV7-9; the TCRdb call, TRBD1, lacks DNA for checking. The CDR3 extends over 13 amino acids. In germline, CDR1 is SEHNR, CDR2 FQNEAQ (reference sequence). CDR3 region: CASSLPGSYEQYF.

This chain uses TRBV6-4 with TRBJ1-6; there is no DNA to check the TCRdb D call of TRBD1. The CDR3 totals 15 residues. Germline CDR1 reads MRHNA; CDR2 reads SNTAGT. The CDR3: CASSDSRQGHSPLHF.

The chain carries TRBV15 and TRBJ2-1; without DNA, the TCRdb call of TRBD2 cannot be checked. CDR3 length equals 15 residues. Germline V gene sequence: CDR1 LNHNV, CDR2 YYDKDF (reference sequence). The CDR3 region is CATSSTSGGAVEQFF.

This clonotype registers medium-sized by frequency. The chain has TRBV28 and TRBJ1-1; TCRdb names TRBD1, which stays unverified in the absence of DNA. Germline loops: CDR1 MDHEN, CDR2 SYDVKM. This CDR3 comprises 11 residues. The CDR3 region is CASGRNTEAFF.

Frequency places this clonotype as medium-sized. The chain has TRBV24-1 and TRBJ2-7; TCRdb lists TRBD1, though no DNA is available to test this call. The CDR3 loop spans 12 amino acids. Germline V gene data show CDR1 as KGHDR and CDR2 as SFDVKD. CDR3: CATAQGAREQYF.

Measured by frequency, this clonotype is medium-sized. This rearrangement joins TRBV6-4 to TRBJ2-3; TCRdb's D gene call, TRBD2, goes unchecked for lack of DNA. CDR1 is MRHNA and CDR2 is SNTAGT in the germline V gene. CDR3 length: 15 amino acids. The CDR3: CASSDIAGSTDTQYF.

The chain is built from TRBV5-4 and TRBJ2-1. Germline V gives CDR1 SGHNT, CDR2 YYREEE (reference sequence). CDR3 length: 11 residues. The CDR3 sequence: CASTGGNEQFF.

This clonotype is deemed medium-sized by its frequency. The J gene is TRBJ2-2, the V gene TRBV25-1; TCRdb's D call, TRBD1, is unchecked because there is no DNA. This CDR3 contains 15 residues. The V gene's germline CDR1 is MGHDK and CDR2 SYGVNS. The CDR3 reads CASSDKGRDTGELFF.

This clonotype registers medium-sized by frequency. The rearrangement links TRBV6-2 or TRBV6-3 to TRBJ2-3; the TCRdb call, TRBD1, lacks DNA for checking. Per germline, CDR1 MNHEY and CDR2 SVGEGT. The length of the CDR3 is 14 residues. The CDR3 sequence: CASSPPGGPDTQYF.

The gene calls are TRBV20-1 and TRBJ2-1; without DNA, the TCRdb call of TRBD2 cannot be checked. The CDR3 extends over 17 amino acids. From germline, CDR1 is DFQATT and CDR2 SNEGSKA (reference sequence). The CDR3 loop reads CSARDGRLAVEGNEQFF.

V is TRBV6-1 and J is TRBJ2-3; the TRBD2 assignment by TCRdb is unverifiable without DNA. This CDR3 is 15 amino acids long. Germline-derived CDR1 and CDR2 are MNHNS and SASEGT. The CDR3 is CASSESASGSHTQYF.

J is TRBJ2-1 and V is TRBV20-1; there is no DNA to check the TCRdb D call of TRBD2. In germline, CDR1 is DFQATT, CDR2 SNEGSKA (reference sequence). The CDR3 is 14 amino acids. The CDR3 protein is CSIPGTSDYNEQFF.

By frequency, this clonotype is hyperexpanded. V is TRBV20-1 and J is TRBJ1-6; no DNA is available, so the TRBD1 call from TCRdb remains unchecked. CDR1 DFQATT and CDR2 SNEGSKA come from the germline V gene (reference sequence). The CDR3 spans 15 residues. CDR3 protein: CSARAGTADNSPLHF.